This record concerns one T cell receptor (beta chain) sequence. Profiling relied on immunoSEQ multiplex PCR, and the TCRdb table lists in-frame clones only, not all of them. Found here are about 100,000 clones, over 75% of them singletons; the top ten hold 15% to 20%. The CDR3 runs to 17 residues. Germline CDR1 and CDR2: SGDLS and YYNGEE. The junction had 9 bases not matched to a gene; V was cut back by 1 base and J by 4 bases. The sample is drawn from a study of control samples from healthy donors and cancer patients. This sequence originates from a woman in her 50s in good health. The specimen was blood. V and J are TRBV9 and TRBJ2-2; TRBD2 matches at 8 bases. In nucleotides, the CDR3 is TGTGCCAGCAGCGTACGTGCGGGAGGCCAGGGCACCGGGGAGCTGTTTTTT. Its protein product is CASSVRAGGQGTGELFF.